This TCR beta chain came from a study of Tregs in tolerant kidney transplant recipients. Findings and caveats of the study: Antigen-driven expansion was suggested because donor-specific Tregs expanded more than all Tregs in tolerant patients. Biological reproducibility was not directly addressed, but technical replication error appeared minimal. Few patients were studied, so findings need validation in larger groups.

The nonmyeloablative bone marrow transplants came from related graft donors, with transient mixed chimerism. Thawed PBMCs were FACS-sorted into unstimulated CD4+CD25+CD127- regulatory T cells, CD4+CD25- non-regulatory cells, CD4 and CD8 cells. As regards this clone: What it recognizes is unknown. The CDR3 extends 3 residues past the end of the read, so its final part is completed from the germline J gene.

Germline V CDR1 and CDR2: SGHAT, FQNNGV. The CDR3 has 14 residues. Generated by immunoSEQ multiplex PCR, the TCRdb table keeps only in-frame clones and is missing some. This sample's clone table lists 11,000 to 15,000 clones. The chain employs TRBV11-2 and TRBJ2-3; the D gene is possibly TRBD2 (5 bases). Material: CD8+ T cells from blood (PBMCs), obtained 6 months after the transplant. The source of this sequence is a human patient who received a combined kidney and bone marrow transplant. The graft donor may be the source of some T cells. The CDR3 DNA, read in part, is TGTGCCAGCAGCTTAGTCTTGGAGGCGGAGACG. As protein: CASSLVLEAET. The whole CDR3 is CASSLVLEAETQYF. The full variable domain, its missing parts supplied by reference TRBV11-2 and TRBJ2-3, is EAGVAQSPRYKIIEKRQSVAFWCNPISGHATLYWYQQILGQGPKLLIQFQNNGVVDDSQLPKDRFSAERLKGVDSTLKIQPAKLEDSAVYLCASSLVLEAETQYFGPGTRLTVL.